This T cell receptor beta chain is from a study of breast tumors, draining lymph nodes, adjacent tissues. Study findings and constraints: Data fit most tumor T cells coming from lymph node, expanding in tumor. Compared with basal-like, luminal-like tumors shared significantly more repertoire with nontumor tissue. Tumor TCR diversity was below lymph nodes but above nontumor tissue.

Axillary draining lymph nodes of breast cancer patients supplied the node samples. As to this clonotype: Antigen specificity is unknown.

Via MiXCR, TCRdb re-called the multiplex PCR reads, giving one row per CDR3 protein. The profile shows 200,000 to 250,000 distinct CDR3 sequences, under 40% of them singletons. The sequence was obtained from a female donor with breast cancer. Some clones in this sample may be carry-over from other donors' samples. Sequencing was carried out using axillary lymph node tissue.

Written as DNA, the CDR3 is TGTGCCAGCAGTGGCTCCGGGACGGCCTCCTACGAGCAGTACTTC. Protein product: CASSGSGTASYEQYF. The chain couples TRBV6-1 to TRBJ2-7; D possibly uses TRBD1 or TRBD2 (5 bases each). Germline CDR1 and CDR2: MNHNS and SASEGT. V lost 4 bases and J lost 0, with 13 bases in between. The length of the CDR3 is 15 residues.